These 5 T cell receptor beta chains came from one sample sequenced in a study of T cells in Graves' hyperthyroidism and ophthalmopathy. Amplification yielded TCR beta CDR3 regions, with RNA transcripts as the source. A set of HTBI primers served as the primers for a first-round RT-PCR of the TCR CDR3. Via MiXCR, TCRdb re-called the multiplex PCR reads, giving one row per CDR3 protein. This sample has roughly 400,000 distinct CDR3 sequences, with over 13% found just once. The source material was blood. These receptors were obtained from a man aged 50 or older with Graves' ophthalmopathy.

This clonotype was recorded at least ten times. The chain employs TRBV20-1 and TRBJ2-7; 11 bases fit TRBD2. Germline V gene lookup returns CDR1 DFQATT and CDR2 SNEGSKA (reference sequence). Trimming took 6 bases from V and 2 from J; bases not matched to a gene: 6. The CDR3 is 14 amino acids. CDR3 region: CSARSSGRAYEQYF. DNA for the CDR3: TGCAGTGCGAGAAGTAGCGGGAGGGCCTACGAGCAGTACTTC.

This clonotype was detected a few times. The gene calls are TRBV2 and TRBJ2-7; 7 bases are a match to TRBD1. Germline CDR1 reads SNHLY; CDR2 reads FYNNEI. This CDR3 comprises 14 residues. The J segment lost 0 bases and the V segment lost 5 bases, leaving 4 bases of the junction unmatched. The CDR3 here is CASSHRGHSYEQYF. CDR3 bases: TGTGCCAGCAGTCACAGGGGTCACTCCTACGAGCAGTACTTC.

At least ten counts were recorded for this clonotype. DNA of the CDR3: TGTGCCACCAGCCGCTTGCGGGAGAGCTTCTATGAGCAGTTCTTC. Its translation is CATSRLRESFYEQFF. The V call is TRBV15, the J call TRBJ2-1; 7 positions match TRBD2. The CDR3 consists of 15 residues. The germline gives CDR1 LNHNV, CDR2 YYDKDF (reference sequence). Trimming at V came to 5 bases and at J to 8 bases, leaving 12 bases not matched to a gene.

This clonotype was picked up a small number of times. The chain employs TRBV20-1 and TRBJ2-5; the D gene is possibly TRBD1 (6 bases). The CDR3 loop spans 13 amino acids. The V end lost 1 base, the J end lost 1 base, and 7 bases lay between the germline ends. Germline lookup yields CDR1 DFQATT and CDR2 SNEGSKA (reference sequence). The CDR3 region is CSARGTAQETQYF. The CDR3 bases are TGCAGTGCTAGAGGGACAGCCCAAGAGACCCAGTACTTC.

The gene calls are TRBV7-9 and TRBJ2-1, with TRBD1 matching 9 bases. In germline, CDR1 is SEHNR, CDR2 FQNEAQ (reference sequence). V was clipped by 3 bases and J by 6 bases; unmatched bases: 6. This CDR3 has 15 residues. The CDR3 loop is CASSLTGGAINEQFF. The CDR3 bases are TGTGCCAGCAGCTTGACAGGGGGGGCTATCAATGAGCAGTTCTTC.